Shown below are 17 T cell receptor beta chains from a single sample sequenced in a study of T cell responses to AZD1222 COVID-19 vaccine (dated by TCRdb to the early 2020s). Sample time point, as interpreted from the label and publication: baseline before first vaccination. The treatment or condition label here, explained by the study, means: meningococcal conjugate vaccine given as trial control. The library was produced with the immunoSEQ multiplex PCR assay. The clones in this table, taken by TCRdb from immuneACCESS, are in-frame only. Not every clone is retained; where verified, under half of the shortfall comes from an unresolved V gene, and the cause of the rest is unknown. For this sample the table gives 150,000 or so clones, of which less than 90% were detected only once. Of the sample, roughly 5.8% falls within the top ten clones. The sequencing here drew on peripheral blood, taken on day 0 of MenACWY control vaccination. The receptors derive from an adult in good health.

This rearrangement joins TRBV5-4 to TRBJ1-1, with 9 bases identical to TRBD1. The CDR3 extends over 15 amino acids. Germline V gives CDR1 SGHNT, CDR2 YYREEE (reference sequence). V was pared by 4 bases and J by 0 bases, with 4 bases of the junction left unmatched. The CDR3: CASSDRQGVNTEAFF. The CDR3 nucleotides are TGTGCCAGCAGCGATAGACAGGGGGTGAACACTGAAGCTTTCTTT.

The chain recombines TRBV19 with TRBJ2-2, with 8 bases fitting TRBD1. The CDR3 covers 16 residues. Per the germline V gene, CDR1 is LNHDA and CDR2 is SQIVND (reference sequence). J lost 0 bases, V lost 5 bases, and 5 bases had no gene match. In nucleotides, the CDR3 is TGTGCCAGTAGTGGTATACAGGGGGCGAACACCGGGGAGCTGTTTTTT. Its protein product is CASSGIQGANTGELFF.

The rearrangement joins TRBV19 to TRBJ1-4, with 9 bases lining up with TRBD1. The J segment lost 12 bases and the V segment lost 6 bases, leaving 5 bases of the junction unmatched. The CDR3 has 12 amino acids. The germline V gene has CDR1 LNHDA and CDR2 SQIVND (reference sequence). DNA for the CDR3: TGTGCCAGTAGGCATTGGACAGGGGAACTGTTTTTT. This translates into CASRHWTGELFF.

The V gene is TRBV15, the J gene TRBJ1-5; 11 bases line up with TRBD1. V lost 1 base, J lost 5 bases, and 4 bases stayed unmatched. This CDR3 spans 16 amino acids. In germline, CDR1 is LNHNV, CDR2 YYDKDF (reference sequence). CDR3 amino acids: CATSRVRDRGDQPQHF. As DNA, the CDR3 is TGTGCCACCAGCAGAGTCCGGGACAGGGGGGATCAGCCCCAGCATTTT.

The rearrangement uses TRBV30 and TRBJ2-6; a weak D match, TRBD1 (6 bases). Germline CDR1 reads GTSNPN; CDR2 reads SVGIG (reference sequence). Trimming pared 6 bases from V and 2 bases from J, leaving 8 bases between. The CDR3 is made up of 13 amino acids. CDR3 DNA: TGTGCCTGCGACAGGCCTGGGGCCAACGTCCTGACTTTC. Translating gives CACDRPGANVLTF. Looking up the rest from reference TRBV30 and TRBJ2-6 gives the full variable domain: SQTIHQWPATLVQPVGSPLSLECTVEGTSNPNLYWYRQAAGRGLQLLFYSVGIGQISSEVPQNLSASRPQDRQFILSSKKLLLSDSGFYLCACDRPGANVLTFGAGSRLTVL.

Worth noting for this clone: The sample contains more than one DNA sequence encoding this CDR3. This rearrangement joins TRBV5-1 to TRBJ2-7; 7 bases align to TRBD1. In germline, CDR1 is SGHRS, CDR2 YFSETQ. The CDR3 totals 13 residues. V gave up 1 base and J gave up 4 bases; unmatched junction bases: 2. This CDR3 reads CASSLSTGYEQYV. In nucleotides, the CDR3 is TGCGCCAGCAGCTTGTCGACAGGGTACGAGCAGTACGTC.

This chain uses TRBV7-9 with TRBJ1-2, with a tentative D call TRBD1 (5 bases). V lost 0 bases and J lost 8, with 13 bases in between. The germline V gene has CDR1 SEHNR and CDR2 FQNEAQ (reference sequence). The length of the CDR3 is 14 residues. The CDR3 reads CASSLAMGVGGYTF. CDR3 coding DNA: TGTGCCAGCAGCTTAGCTATGGGGGTTGGAGGCTACACCTTC.

This rearrangement joins TRBV7-3 to TRBJ2-1; D perhaps matches TRBD2 (6 bases). Germline V lookup: CDR1 SGHTA, CDR2 FQGTGA. Trimming took 2 bases from V and 11 from J, leaving 10 bases between them. The CDR3 runs to 12 residues. The CDR3 sequence is CASSLGAGQQFF. The CDR3 DNA reads as TGTGCCAGCAGCTTAGGGGCGGGACAGCAGTTCTTC.

This CDR3 is CASSLRVGAGASGNTIYF. DNA of the CDR3: TGTGCCAGCAGCTTAAGGGTAGGGGCAGGGGCCTCTGGAAACACCATATATTTT. This sequence joins TRBV7-6 and TRBJ1-3; weak D call: TRBD1 (6 bases). The CDR3 consists of 18 residues. V dropped 2 bases and J dropped 0 bases, with 17 bases sitting between them. Germline V CDR1 and CDR2: SGHVS, FNYEAQ.

CDR3 sequence (DNA): TGTGCCAGCAGTGAACGATGGACGGGGGAACAGCCCCAGCATTTT. Translation gives CASSERWTGEQPQHF. The chain links TRBV2 to TRBJ1-5; a weak D match, TRBD1 (5 bases). The CDR3 extends over 15 amino acids. Deletions cut 2 bases from V and 7 bases from J, with 15 bases between. Germline-derived CDR1 and CDR2 are SNHLY and FYNNEI.

This clone has a single count. The chain combines TRBV7-2 with TRBJ1-2, with unresolved D. The germline V and J ends were trimmed by 5 bases and 5 bases, with 15 bases remaining between them. Germline values: CDR1 SGHTA, CDR2 FQGNSA. The CDR3 extends over 14 amino acids. In DNA form, the CDR3 reads TGTGCCAGCAGCATGAAAGGGCAGAATTATGGCTACACCTTC. Translation: CASSMKGQNYGYTF. Looking up the rest from reference TRBV7-2 and TRBJ1-2 gives the full variable domain: GAGVSQSPSNKVTEKGKDVELRCDPISGHTALYWYRQSLGQGLEFLIYFQGNSAPDKSGLPSDRFSAERTGGSVSTLTIQRTQQEDSAVYLCASSMKGQNYGYTFGSGTRLTVV.

The chain uses TRBV28 and TRBJ1-1; D is ambiguous. Germline V gene lookup returns CDR1 MDHEN and CDR2 SYDVKM. The CDR3 is 12 amino acids. The V end lost 3 bases, the J end lost 11 bases, and 13 bases lay between the germline ends. The CDR3 DNA is TGTGCCAGCAGTTTGGTTCGGTTTGCGGCTTTCTTT. Translating it yields CASSLVRFAAFF. The whole variable domain, remainder taken from reference TRBV28 and TRBJ1-1, is DVKVTQSSRYLVKRTGEKVFLECVQDMDHENMFWYRQDPGLGLRLIYFSYDVKMKEKGDIPEGYSVSREKKERFSLILESASTNQTSMYLCASSLVRFAAFFGQGTRLTVV.

This clone turned up a few times. V usage is TRBV7-8 and J usage is TRBJ2-3; the D is unclear. In germline, CDR1 is SGHVS, CDR2 FQNEAQ. V was trimmed by 5 bases and J by 0 bases, leaving 9 bases between them. CDR3 length: 14 residues. CDR3 sequence (DNA): TGTGCCAGCAGCCCATTCAAGAGCACAGATACGCAGTATTTT. It specifies CASSPFKSTDTQYF.

The CDR3 DNA reads as TGTGCCAGCAGCCCCTACACAGATACGCAGTATTTT. It yields the protein CASSPYTDTQYF. This chain uses TRBV27 with TRBJ2-3, with D unclear. V was clipped by 6 bases and J by 2 bases, with 6 bases between them. The germline V gene encodes CDR1 MNHEY and CDR2 SMNVEV (reference sequence). The CDR3 consists of 12 residues.

In nucleotides, the CDR3 is TGTGCCAGCAGTTATAGCGGGGGGAGGTCAGATACGCAGTATTTT. Translation gives CASSYSGGRSDTQYF. V gene TRBV28 combines with J gene TRBJ2-3; TRBD2 agrees at 10 bases. Germline lookup yields CDR1 MDHEN and CDR2 SYDVKM. V trimming: 4 bases; J trimming: 4 bases; junction bases outside the gene matches: 5. The CDR3 runs 15 residues. The entire variable domain, with the rest obtained from reference TRBV28 and TRBJ2-3, is as follows: DVKVTQSSRYLVKRTGEKVFLECVQDMDHENMFWYRQDPGLGLRLIYFSYDVKMKEKGDIPEGYSVSREKKERFSLILESASTNQTSMYLCASSYSGGRSDTQYFGPGTRLTVL.

The chain recombines TRBV30 with TRBJ1-5; a weak D match, TRBD1 (5 bases). This CDR3 comprises 13 residues. V was trimmed by 2 bases and J by 5 bases, leaving 10 bases between them. The V gene's germline CDR1 is GTSNPN and CDR2 SVGIG (reference sequence). CDR3 DNA sequence: TGTGCCTGGAGTATATTAGGGGATCAGCCCCAGCATTTT. It translates to CAWSILGDQPQHF.

This chain uses TRBV4-3 with TRBJ2-2; 8 nucleotides line up with TRBD2. This CDR3 contains 16 residues. After removal of 3 bases from V and 5 bases from J, the junction contained 8 bases not matched to a gene. CDR1 LGHNA and CDR2 YSLEER come from the germline V gene. Here the CDR3 reads CASSQDPGLVTGELFF. DNA of the CDR3: TGCGCCAGCAGCCAGGACCCGGGACTAGTGACCGGGGAGCTGTTTTTT.